This TCR beta chain emerged from a study of OX40 agonist ivuxolimab in advanced cancers. CDR1 is LNHDA, CDR2 SQIVND, per germline (reference sequence). This CDR3 is 16 amino acids long. V lost 6 bases to trimming and J lost 0 bases, with 17 bases between them. Sequencing used immunoSEQ multiplex PCR; TCRdb keeps in-frame clones, though not all of them. Among 75,000 to 80,000 clones listed, about 86% were seen once. Sequencing was performed on CD4+ or CD8+ T cells sorted from blood, taken in a trial of the OX40 agonist ivuxolimab. The rearrangement links TRBV19 to TRBJ1-2, with D uncertain. The TCR was taken from an adult with an advanced solid tumor such as melanoma, head and neck, liver or kidney cancer. The CDR3 loop is CASSPGRIGSNYGYTF. For the CDR3, the DNA is TGTGCCAGTAGCCCCGGACGTATAGGGTCTAACTATGGCTACACCTTC.